These T cell receptor beta chains were read from a single sample in a study of beta chain features in type 1 diabetes. Using immunoSEQ multiplex PCR, the repertoire was profiled, and TCRdb retains in-frame clones only, with some absent. The sample contains hundreds of thousands of clones, over 12% of which appear only once. The sequenced material came from naive CD4+ T cells from blood. These receptors originate from a man aged 18 to 29 with type 1 diabetes. Each CDR3 is given with its conserved first and last residue. The D gene is left open where the match is weak. Rows give clone size only sometimes, using once, few, many, or a class for an expanded clone.

TRBV11-3	.	TRBJ2-3	.	CASSLTGVAGDTQYF	TGTGCCAGCAGCTTGACAGGTGTGGCCGGGGATACGCAGTATTTT
TRBV7-2	.	TRBJ2-2	few	CASSDNTGELFF	TGTGCCAGCAGCGATAACACCGGGGAGCTGTTTTTT
TRBV18	.	TRBJ2-1	few	CASSLIVGEQFF	TGTGCCAGCTCACTCATCGTAGGTGAGCAGTTCTTC
TRBV5-1	TRBD1	TRBJ2-6	few	CASSLRGQALSGANVLTF	TGCGCCAGCAGCTTGAGGGGACAGGCACTCTCTGGGGCCAACGTCCTGACTTTC
TRBV19	TRBD1	TRBJ1-5	.	CASNDRAPNQPQHF	TGTGCCAGTAATGACAGGGCGCCCAATCAGCCCCAGCATTTT
TRBV25-1	.	TRBJ2-6	few	CASSIRRSGANVLTF	TGTGCCAGCAGTATTCGACGCTCTGGGGCCAACGTCCTGACTTTC
TRBV7-9	TRBD2	TRBJ2-1	.	CASSQPPAGGFYNEQFF	TGTGCCAGCAGCCAACCCCCAGCGGGGGGTTTTTACAATGAGCAGTTCTTC
TRBV2	.	TRBJ1-1	.	CASIEQGMNTEAFF	TGTGCCAGCATCGAACAGGGCATGAACACTGAAGCTTTCTTT
TRBV21-1	.	TRBJ2-7	few	CASSKVSLPWEQYF	TGTGCCAGCAGCAAAGTTAGCCTCCCTTGGGAGCAGTACTTC
TRBV4-1	.	TRBJ2-7	.	CASSQVVVMGAYEQYF	TGCGCCAGCAGCCAAGTGGTAGTAATGGGGGCCTACGAGCAGTACTTC
TRBV7-9	TRBD2	TRBJ2-1	.	CASSLVGLAGDEQFF	TGTGCCAGCAGCTTAGTAGGACTAGCGGGAGATGAGCAGTTCTTC
TRBV28	.	TRBJ1-3	few	CASSLGGAGNTIYF	TGTGCCAGCAGTTTAGGGGGCGCTGGAAACACCATATATTTT
TRBV6-6	TRBD1	TRBJ2-1	few	CASSYGTAPNEQFF	TGTGCCAGCAGTTACGGGACAGCCCCCAATGAGCAGTTCTTC
TRBV6-6	TRBD1	TRBJ2-2	.	CAIRDRGTGELFF	TGTGCCATCCGGGACAGGGGGACCGGGGAGCTGTTTTTT
TRBV4-2	.	TRBJ2-3	.	CASSQGGPTDTQYF	TGTGCCAGCAGCCAAGGGGGCCCCACAGATACGCAGTATTTT
TRBV5-1	.	TRBJ2-5	few	CASSLELVTQYF	TGCGCCAGCAGCTTGGAGCTGGTGACCCAGTACTTC
TRBV6-1	.	TRBJ2-4	.	CASSPGAKNIQYF	TGTGCCAGCAGCCCGGGGGCCAAAAACATTCAGTACTTC
TRBV30	.	TRBJ1-2	.	CAWTGNSYGYTF	TGTGCCTGGACAGGGAACAGCTATGGCTACACCTTC
TRBV13	TRBD2	TRBJ2-1	few	CASSFSGGSYNEQFF	TGTGCCAGCAGCTTTAGCGGGGGTTCCTACAATGAGCAGTTCTTC
TRBV27	.	TRBJ2-5	few	CASSSTAQGTQYF	TGTGCCAGCAGTTCCACAGCACAAGGGACCCAGTACTTC
TRBV2	TRBD2	TRBJ2-5	.	CASTGTSGQETQYF	TGTGCCAGCACTGGCACTAGCGGGCAAGAGACCCAGTACTTC
TRBV29-1	.	TRBJ2-3	few	CSTGGLFTDTQYF	TGTTCAACGGGGGGCCTTTTCACAGATACGCAGTATTTT
TRBV10-3	.	TRBJ1-6	.	CAISESVQGPPPLHF	TGTGCCATCAGTGAGTCAGTACAGGGCCCCCCACCCCTCCACTTT
TRBV7-2	.	TRBJ1-2	few	CASSYGQTYGYTF	TGTGCCAGCAGCTACGGACAGACTTATGGCTACACCTTC
TRBV23-1	TRBD1	TRBJ2-7	few	CASSQRGTVNPYEQYF	TGCGCCAGCAGTCAACGTGGGACAGTCAATCCCTACGAGCAGTACTTC
TRBV30	.	TRBJ1-2	few	CAWKIQEGYGYTF	TGTGCCTGGAAGATACAGGAGGGCTATGGCTACACCTTC
TRBV28	.	TRBJ2-2	few	CASSYQGLTPGELFF	TGTGCCAGCAGTTATCAGGGGTTAACTCCCGGGGAGCTGTTTTTT
TRBV12-5	.	TRBJ1-2	.	CASGPGTYGYTF	TGTGCTAGTGGTCCAGGGACCTATGGCTACACCTTC
TRBV10-2	TRBD1	TRBJ1-1	.	CASSGPGQGVTEAFF	TGCGCCAGCAGTGGGCCGGGACAGGGGGTCACTGAAGCTTTCTTT